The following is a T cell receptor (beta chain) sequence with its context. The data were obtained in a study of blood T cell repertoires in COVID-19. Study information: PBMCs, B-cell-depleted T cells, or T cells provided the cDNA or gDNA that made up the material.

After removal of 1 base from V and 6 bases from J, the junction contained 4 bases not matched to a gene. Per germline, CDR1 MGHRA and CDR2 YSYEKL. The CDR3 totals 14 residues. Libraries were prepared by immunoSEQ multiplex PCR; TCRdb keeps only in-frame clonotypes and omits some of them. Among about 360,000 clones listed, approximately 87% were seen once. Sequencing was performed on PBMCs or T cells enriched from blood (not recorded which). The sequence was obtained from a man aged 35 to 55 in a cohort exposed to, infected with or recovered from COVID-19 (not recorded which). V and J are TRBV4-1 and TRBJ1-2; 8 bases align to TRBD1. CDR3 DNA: TGCGCCAGCAGCCAAGGGGACAGGAGGGATGGCTACACCTTC. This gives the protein CASSQGDRRDGYTF.